The 8 T cell receptor beta chains below all came from one sample that was sequenced in a study of T cells of healthy individuals. TCRdb reprocessed the 5' RACE reads via MiXCR and lists one record per CDR3 protein. This table holds 75,000 to 95,000 distinct CDR3 sequences, roughly 5.1% found once. All receptors come from a female donor in good health.

A few counts support this clonotype. V gene TRBV29-1 combines with J gene TRBJ2-7, with 9 bases that match TRBD1. CDR1 SQVTM and CDR2 ANQGSEA come from the germline V gene. This CDR3 region has 15 residues. The V gene end was trimmed by 6 bases and the J gene end by 5 bases; junction bases not matched to a gene: 14. CDR3 nucleotides: TGCAGCGTCGGGGCGCTGGGACAGGGTCAGGACGAGCAGTACTTC. This codes for CSVGALGQGQDEQYF.

This clonotype was counted a few times. The chain recombines TRBV6-6 with TRBJ1-4, with a weak D call TRBD1 (5 bases). Germline CDR1 is MNHNY and CDR2 is SVGAGI (reference sequence). This CDR3 has 15 amino acids. V was trimmed by 5 bases and J by 10 bases, leaving 20 bases between them. This CDR3 reads CASSPSRGVVGKLFF. For the CDR3, the DNA is TGTGCCAGCAGTCCGTCGAGAGGGGTCGTCGGAAAACTGTTTTTT.

This clonotype was detected ten times or more. The chain joins TRBV7-9 to TRBJ2-1; D perhaps matches TRBD2 (5 bases). The V gene lost 5 bases and the J gene lost 6 bases, with 20 bases spanning the gap. There are 16 residues in the CDR3. Looked up from germline, CDR1 is SEHNR and CDR2 is FQNEAQ (reference sequence). CDR3 coding DNA: TGTGCCAGCAGCCCAGGACTGGGCGAGAGTTCCAATGAGCAGTTCTTC. Protein product: CASSPGLGESSNEQFF. The variable domain in full, completed from reference TRBV7-9 and TRBJ2-1, reads DTGVSQNPRHKITKRGQNVTFRCDPISEHNRLYWYRQTLGQGPEFLTYFQNEAQLEKSRLLSDRFSAERPKGSFSTLEIQRTEQGDSAMYLCASSPGLGESSNEQFFGPGTRLTVL.

The chain joins TRBV11-2 to TRBJ2-3, with 8 nucleotides matching TRBD2. Losses at the gene ends were 4 bases for V and 4 bases for J; bases not matched to a gene: 4. The CDR3 totals 14 residues. The germline V gene has CDR1 SGHAT and CDR2 FQNNGV. This CDR3 reads CASSSGLAADTQYF. The CDR3 DNA follows: TGTGCCAGCAGCTCCGGACTAGCAGCAGATACGCAGTATTTT.

This clonotype occurred many times. CDR3 residues: CASSLVEVERGGYEQYF. CDR3 DNA: TGTGCCAGCAGCCTGGTTGAGGTGGAGCGGGGTGGTTACGAGCAGTACTTC. This sequence joins TRBV7-2 and TRBJ2-7; 7 nucleotides align to TRBD2. This CDR3 contains 17 residues. Germline assignment: CDR1 SGHTA and CDR2 FQGNSA. Germline trimming cut 5 bases from V and 4 bases from J; bases unmatched to any gene: 17.

This clonotype was counted only a few times. CDR3 amino acids: CASSQVVSGSEQFF. CDR3 nucleotides: TGTGCCAGCAGCCAAGTGGTTAGCGGGAGTGAGCAGTTCTTC. V and J are TRBV14 and TRBJ2-1; 9 bases agree with TRBD2. Looked up from germline, CDR1 is SGHDN and CDR2 is FVKESK. This CDR3 contains 14 residues. After removal of 1 base from V and 9 bases from J, the junction contained 4 bases not matched to a gene.

Only a few counts were recorded for this clonotype. The chain links TRBV7-9 to TRBJ2-1; 7 bases line up with TRBD2. Germline values: CDR1 SEHNR, CDR2 FQNEAQ (reference sequence). This CDR3 has 17 residues. J lost 2 bases, V lost 2 bases, and 9 bases had no gene match. CDR3 sequence reads: CASSLWFAGATYNEQFF. In DNA form, the CDR3 reads TGTGCCAGCAGCTTATGGTTTGCGGGAGCAACCTACAATGAGCAGTTCTTC.

This clonotype showed up many times. The CDR3 is CASSLDSGRAGEQYF. The CDR3 coding sequence is TGTGCCAGCAGCTTAGACAGCGGGAGGGCCGGGGAGCAGTACTTC. The chain carries TRBV7-2 and TRBJ2-7; TRBD2 matches at 10 bases. V dropped 1 base and J dropped 7; count of bases not matched to a gene: 7. This CDR3 comprises 15 residues. The germline V gene has CDR1 SGHTA and CDR2 FQGNSA.